This TCR beta chain was retrieved from a study of shared clonotypes between healthy human individuals. The repertoire was sequenced with immunoSEQ multiplex PCR; TCRdb's copy has only in-frame clones and lacks some. The repertoire holds around 2,100,000 clones, with about 94% as singletons. General observations from the study: Sampling included only blood; tissue repertoires likely differ.

The CDR3 runs 14 residues. V gave up 0 bases and J gave up 6 bases, with 10 bases separating them. Germline V lookup: CDR1 SGHDT, CDR2 YYEEEE. CD45RO negativity and positive selection for CCR7 defined naive CD8 cells, a population that excluded terminally differentiated effector memory CD45RA+ cells. Details on this clone: Its antigen is undetermined.

The chain uses TRBV5-6 and TRBJ1-5; tentative D call: TRBD1 (5 bases). The specimen sequenced was naive CD8+ T cells sorted from blood. This sequence originates from a man aged 18 to 30 in good health. The chain's CDR3 is CASSLDGAGQPQHF. The CDR3, as DNA: TGTGCCAGCAGCTTGGATGGGGCCGGTCAGCCCCAGCATTTT. Together with reference TRBV5-6 and TRBJ1-5, the CDR3 gives the full variable domain: DAGVTQSPTHLIKTRGQQVTLRCSPKSGHDTVSWYQQALGQGPQFIFQYYEEEERQRGNFPDRFSGHQFPNYSSELNVNALLLGDSALYLCASSLDGAGQPQHFGDGTRLSIL.